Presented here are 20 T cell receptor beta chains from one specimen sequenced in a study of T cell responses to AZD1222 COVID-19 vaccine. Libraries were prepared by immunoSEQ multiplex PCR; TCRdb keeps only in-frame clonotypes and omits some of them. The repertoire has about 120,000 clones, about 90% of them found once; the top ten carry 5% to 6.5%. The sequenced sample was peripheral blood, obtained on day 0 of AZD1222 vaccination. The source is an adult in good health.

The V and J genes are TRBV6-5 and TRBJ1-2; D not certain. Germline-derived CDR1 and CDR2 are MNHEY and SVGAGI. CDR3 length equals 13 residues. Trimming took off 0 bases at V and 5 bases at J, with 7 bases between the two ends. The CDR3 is CASSYSAEYGYTF. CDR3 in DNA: TGTGCCAGCAGTTACTCAGCGGAATATGGCTACACCTTC.

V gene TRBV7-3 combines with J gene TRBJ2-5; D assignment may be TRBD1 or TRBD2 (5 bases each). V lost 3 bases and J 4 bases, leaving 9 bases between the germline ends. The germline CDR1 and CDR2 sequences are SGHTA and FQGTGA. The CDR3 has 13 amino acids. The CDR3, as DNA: TGTGCCAGCAGCTTGGGACGGTTAGAGACCCAGTACTTC. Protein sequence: CASSLGRLETQYF.

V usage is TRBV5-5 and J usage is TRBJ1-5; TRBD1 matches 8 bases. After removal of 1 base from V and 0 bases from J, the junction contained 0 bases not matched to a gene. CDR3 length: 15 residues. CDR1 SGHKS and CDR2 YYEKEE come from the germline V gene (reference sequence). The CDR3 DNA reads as TGTGCCAGCAGCTTGACAGGGGGTAGCAATCAGCCCCAGCATTTT. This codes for CASSLTGGSNQPQHF.

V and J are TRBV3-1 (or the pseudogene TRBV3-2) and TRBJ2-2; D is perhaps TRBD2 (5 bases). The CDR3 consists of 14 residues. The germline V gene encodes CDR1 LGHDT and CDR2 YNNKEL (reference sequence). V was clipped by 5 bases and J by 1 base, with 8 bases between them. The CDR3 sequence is CASSVRGNTGELFF. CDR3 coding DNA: TGTGCCAGCAGCGTACGGGGGAACACCGGGGAGCTGTTTTTT.

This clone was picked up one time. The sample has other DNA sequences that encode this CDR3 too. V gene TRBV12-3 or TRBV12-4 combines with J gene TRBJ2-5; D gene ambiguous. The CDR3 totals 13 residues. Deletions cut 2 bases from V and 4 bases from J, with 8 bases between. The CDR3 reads CASSLSGVETQYF. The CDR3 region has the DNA TGTGCCAGCAGTTTATCTGGTGTAGAGACCCAGTACTTC.

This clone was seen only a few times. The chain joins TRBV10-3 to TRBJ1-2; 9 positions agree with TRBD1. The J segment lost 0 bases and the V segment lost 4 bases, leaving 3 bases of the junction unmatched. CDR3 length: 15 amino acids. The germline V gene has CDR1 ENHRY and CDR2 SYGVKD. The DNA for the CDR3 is TGTGCCATCAGTGTAGGACAGGGGCCTAACTATGGCTACACCTTC. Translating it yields CAISVGQGPNYGYTF.

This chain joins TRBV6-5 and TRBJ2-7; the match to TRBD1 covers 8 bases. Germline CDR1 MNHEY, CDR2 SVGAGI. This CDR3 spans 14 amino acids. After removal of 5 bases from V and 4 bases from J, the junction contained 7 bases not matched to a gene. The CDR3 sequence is CASSLPGQGYEQYF. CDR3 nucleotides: TGTGCCAGCAGTCTACCCGGACAGGGTTACGAGCAGTACTTC.

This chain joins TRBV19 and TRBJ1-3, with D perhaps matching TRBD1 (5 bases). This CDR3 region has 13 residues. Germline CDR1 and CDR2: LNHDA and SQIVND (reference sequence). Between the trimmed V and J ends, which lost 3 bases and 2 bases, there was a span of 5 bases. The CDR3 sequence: CASSMDTGNTIYF. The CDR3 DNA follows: TGTGCCAGTAGTATGGACACTGGAAACACCATATATTTT.

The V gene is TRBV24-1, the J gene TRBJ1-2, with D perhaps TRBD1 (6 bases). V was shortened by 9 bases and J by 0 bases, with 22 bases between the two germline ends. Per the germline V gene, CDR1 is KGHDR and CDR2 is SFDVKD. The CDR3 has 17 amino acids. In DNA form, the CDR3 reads TGTGCCACCCGTAGTAGGGGGAATCTAGAAGCTAACTATGGCTACACCTTC. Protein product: CATRSRGNLEANYGYTF.

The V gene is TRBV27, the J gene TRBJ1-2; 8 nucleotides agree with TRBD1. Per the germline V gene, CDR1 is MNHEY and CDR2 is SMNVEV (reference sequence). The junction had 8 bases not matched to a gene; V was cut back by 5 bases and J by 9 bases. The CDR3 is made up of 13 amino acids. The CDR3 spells CASSRQGSGSYTF. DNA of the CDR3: TGTGCCAGCAGTCGACAGGGGTCTGGGAGCTACACCTTC.

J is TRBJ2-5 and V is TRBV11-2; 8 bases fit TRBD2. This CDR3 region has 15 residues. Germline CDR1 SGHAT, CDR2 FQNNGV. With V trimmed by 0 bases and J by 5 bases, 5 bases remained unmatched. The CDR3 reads CASSLERLALETQYF. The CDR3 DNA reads TGTGCCAGCAGCTTAGAGAGACTAGCGTTGGAGACCCAGTACTTC.

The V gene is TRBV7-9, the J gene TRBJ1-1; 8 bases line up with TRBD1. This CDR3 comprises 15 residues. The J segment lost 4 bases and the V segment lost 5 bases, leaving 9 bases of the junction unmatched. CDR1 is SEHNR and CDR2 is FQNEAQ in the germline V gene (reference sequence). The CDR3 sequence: CASSPDRGLFTEAFF. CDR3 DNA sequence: TGTGCCAGCAGCCCCGACAGGGGACTTTTCACTGAAGCTTTCTTT.

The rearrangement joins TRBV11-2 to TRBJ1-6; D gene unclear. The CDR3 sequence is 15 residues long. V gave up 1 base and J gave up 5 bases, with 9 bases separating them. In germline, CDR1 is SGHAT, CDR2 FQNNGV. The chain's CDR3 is CASSLGAANNSPLHF. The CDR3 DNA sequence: TGTGCCAGCAGCTTAGGGGCAGCCAATAATTCACCCCTCCACTTT.

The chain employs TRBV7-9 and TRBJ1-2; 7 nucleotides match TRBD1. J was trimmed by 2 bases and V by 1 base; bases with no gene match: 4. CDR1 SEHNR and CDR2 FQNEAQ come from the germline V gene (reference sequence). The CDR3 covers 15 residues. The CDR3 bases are TGTGCCAGCAGCTTAGACAGGGGCGAGAACTATGGCTACACCTTC. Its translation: CASSLDRGENYGYTF.

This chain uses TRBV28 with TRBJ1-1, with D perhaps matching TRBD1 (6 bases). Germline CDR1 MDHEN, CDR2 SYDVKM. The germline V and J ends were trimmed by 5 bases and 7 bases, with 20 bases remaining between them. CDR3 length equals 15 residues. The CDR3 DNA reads TGTGCCAGCAGTAAGGACAGTCCCTGGTTTAGTGAAGCTTTCTTT. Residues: CASSKDSPWFSEAFF. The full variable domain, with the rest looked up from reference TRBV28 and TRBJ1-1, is DVKVTQSSRYLVKRTGEKVFLECVQDMDHENMFWYRQDPGLGLRLIYFSYDVKMKEKGDIPEGYSVSREKKERFSLILESASTNQTSMYLCASSKDSPWFSEAFFGQGTRLTVV.

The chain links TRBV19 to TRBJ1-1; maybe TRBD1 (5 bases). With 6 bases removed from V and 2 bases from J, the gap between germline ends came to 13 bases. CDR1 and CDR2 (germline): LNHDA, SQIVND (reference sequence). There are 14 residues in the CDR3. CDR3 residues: CASRWIGGNTEAFF. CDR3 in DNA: TGTGCCAGTAGGTGGATTGGGGGAAACACTGAAGCTTTCTTT. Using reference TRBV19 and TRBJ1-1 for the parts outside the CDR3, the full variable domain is DGGITQSPKYLFRKEGQNVTLSCEQNLNHDAMYWYRQDPGQGLRLIYYSQIVNDFQKGDIAEGYSVSREKKESFPLTVTSAQKNPTAFYLCASRWIGGNTEAFFGQGTRLTVV.

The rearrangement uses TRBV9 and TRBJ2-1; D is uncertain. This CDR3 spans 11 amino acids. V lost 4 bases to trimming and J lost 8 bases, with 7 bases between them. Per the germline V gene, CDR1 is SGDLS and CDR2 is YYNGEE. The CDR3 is CASSLTDEQFF. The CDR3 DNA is TGTGCCAGCAGCCTTACGGATGAGCAGTTCTTC. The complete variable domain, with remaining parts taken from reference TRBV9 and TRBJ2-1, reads DSGVTQTPKHLITATGQRVTLRCSPRSGDLSVYWYQQSLDQGLQFLIQYYNGEERAKGNILERFSAQQFPDLHSELNLSSLELGDSALYFCASSLTDEQFFGPGTRLTVL.

CDR3 region: CATSEWGLAGRNEQFF. In DNA, the CDR3 is TGTGCCACCAGTGAGTGGGGACTAGCGGGTAGGAATGAGCAGTTCTTC. The chain has TRBV24-1 and TRBJ2-1; TRBD2 matches 12 bases. There are 16 residues in the CDR3. Germline assignment: CDR1 KGHDR and CDR2 SFDVKD. V lost 4 bases to trimming and J lost 7 bases; unmatched junction nucleotides: 7.

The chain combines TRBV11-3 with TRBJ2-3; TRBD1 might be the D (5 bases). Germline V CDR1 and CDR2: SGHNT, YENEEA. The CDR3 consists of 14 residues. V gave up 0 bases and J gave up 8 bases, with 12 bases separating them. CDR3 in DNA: TGTGCCAGCAGCTTAGAGGGGCCCTCACCTACGCAGTATTTT. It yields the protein CASSLEGPSPTQYF.

The CDR3 protein is CASSAGTQLTNEKLFF. DNA of the CDR3: TGTGCCAGCAGTGCGGGGACACAACTTACTAATGAAAAACTGTTTTTT. The chain links TRBV6-1 to TRBJ1-4; possibly TRBD1 for D (6 bases). The CDR3 loop spans 16 amino acids. CDR1 and CDR2 from the germline V gene are MNHNS and SASEGT. The V end was cut by 4 bases, the J end by 2 bases, with 14 bases between.